The 2 T cell receptor beta chains presented below share a single source sample, sequenced in a study of human versus mouse CDR3 diversity and MHC coevolution. Method: immunoSEQ multiplex PCR; TCRdb's copy keeps in-frame clones and lacks some. The table includes 75,000 to 90,000 clones, just under 95% detected once. The specimen was naive CD4+ T cells from blood. Documented subset: CD45RO-negative CD62L-positive naive CD4 T cells. These receptors were obtained from a person between 25 and 70 years old in good health.

This CDR3 reads CASSLRMRPSYEQYF. In DNA form, the CDR3 reads TGTGCCAGCAGCTTAAGAATGCGCCCTTCCTACGAGCAGTACTTC. The chain couples TRBV7-3 to TRBJ2-5; no definite D call. The tail of the sequence fits TRBJ2-7 better, so the J call may be wrong. The germline V gene has CDR1 SGHTA and CDR2 FQGTGA. CDR3 length: 15 residues.

This sequence joins TRBV5-4 and TRBJ2-7, with 9 bases matching TRBD1. The V segment lost 4 bases and the J segment 4 bases; nucleotides outside the gene matches: 6. This CDR3 is 14 amino acids long. Per the germline V gene, CDR1 is SGHNT and CDR2 is YYREEE (reference sequence). The CDR3 DNA is TGTGCCAGCAGCCAGGGACAGGGTCGGTACGAGCAGTACTTC. Its protein product is CASSQGQGRYEQYF.